Included here is one TCR beta chain sequence, with context. The count of this clone is one. Its antigen is unknown. Base qualities are not recorded, but no much larger clone differs from it by a single base. The data are from a study of T cell responses to AZD1222 COVID-19 vaccine (dated by TCRdb to about 2021). About the study as a whole: AZD1222 recipients whose second dose came at about 4 weeks and those whose second dose came at about 12 weeks were combined into one group, since spike-specific TCR depth and breadth did not differ between the two schedules. Trial participants were enrolled by age into subgroups of 18-55, 56-69 and 70-plus years, and roughly 150, 30 and 60 TCR-sequenced participants, respectively, were included in these subgroups. A total of 230 to 250 trial participants underwent TCR sequencing, of whom roughly 210 had received two doses of AZD1222 and around 25 had received two doses of the MenACWY control vaccine. Overall study outcomes, separate from this receptor: Because no samples from the day 14 peak response were available, repertoires could be characterized only after the peak T cell response. Only 5 to 7 AZD1222 recipients were SARS-CoV-2 seropositive at baseline, limiting conclusions about previously exposed vaccinees. Vaccine-associated CD4 TCRs spanned the whole spike protein, with dominant responses in regions 160-218 and 743-854. Nearly half of unique spike-specific TCRs reportedly recognized epitopes outside regions mutated in the B.1.351 and B.1.1.7 variants. Participants were mostly white British, with more females than males. The authors suggested clonal diversity may have been underestimated. In the small 56-69-year group, the increase in depth fell short of significance, most likely because of low power. After two AZD1222 doses, spike-specific TCR breadth and depth were significantly higher than at day 0 and than in MenACWY recipients.

Unmatched junction bases come to 4, with V trimmed by 4 bases and J by 5 bases. The CDR3, cysteine through phenylalanine, is 14 amino acids long. Just CDR3 DNA is preserved here, 42 bases in frame from base 1. CDR1 SGDLS and CDR2 YYNGEE are derived from the germline V gene. The sample's time point label, in plain terms: baseline before first vaccination. Samples from vaccinated people were obtained from the UK trials COV001 and COV002, which included a single-blind randomized controlled phase 2/3 trial of AZD1222 (ChAdOx1 nCoV-19) in healthy adults. For TCRbeta chain sequencing, PBMC samples were collected from trial participants at day 0 and at day 28 after the second dose. The CDR3 regions of human TCRbeta chains were analyzed by immunosequencing. Per the source publication's procedure: Repertoire TCRs were checked for matches against a reference library of SARS-CoV-2-specific TCRs that had been generated using the MIRA antigen-specificity platform. Breadth meant the fraction of unique TCRs that were SARS-CoV-2-associated, whereas depth meant the fraction of total T cells that were SARS-CoV-2-associated. Using the MIRA data, each spike-specific TCR was mapped to the spike region that the TCR reacts to and placed in a CD4 or CD8 class. Log10-transformed breadth and depth values were compared by one-way ANOVA with Sidak's multiple comparisons tests. Entries here come from immuneACCESS through TCRdb and include only in-frame sequences with V and J called. Some clones fail to appear in such tables; in the studies checked, an unresolved V gene covers under half of the shortfall, and the cause of the remainder is unknown. That table is the source of V, J and clone size, and D and trimming were worked out from the DNA. This sample holds around 79,000 clones; 88% were observed only once. The ten largest account for roughly a fifth of the sample.

This TCR derives from an adult in good health. The V and J segments used are TRBV9 and TRBJ2-3, with 10 bases in between that match TRBD2. The sequenced sample was peripheral blood, obtained on day 0 of AZD1222 vaccination. The nucleotides read TGTGCCAGCAGCTTACGACTAGCGGGAGATACGCAGTATTTT. The resulting protein is CASSLRLAGDTQYF.